The clone carrying this T cell receptor (beta chain) has more than one count but fewer than ten. Its antigen is not identified. This record belongs to a study of CD8 T cells in ankylosing spondylitis. Study-wide points: In ankylosing spondylitis blood, a motif of about 8 highly homologous TCR beta variants appeared characteristic. Previous work reported some of these motif variants in the synovial fluid and blood of reactive arthritis.

From the 5' RACE reads, TCRdb called clonotypes with MiXCR, one entry per CDR3 protein. Of some 450,000 distinct CDR3 sequences in the sample, roughly 15% are singletons; the top ten hold approximately 0.97%. The CDR3 is 13 amino acids. The V gene lost 3 bases and the J gene lost 8 bases, with 11 bases spanning the gap. The germline V gene encodes CDR1 SEHNR and CDR2 FQNEAQ (reference sequence). The receptor was derived from a male donor with ankylosing spondylitis. The sequenced material came from blood, either unsorted or a sorted T cell fraction (not recorded which). The chain carries TRBV7-9 and TRBJ2-1, with D possibly being TRBD2 (6 bases). The CDR3 DNA sequence: TGTGCCAGCAGCTTTTACCCGGGGGATGAGCAGTTCTTC. Encoded protein: CASSFYPGDEQFF.